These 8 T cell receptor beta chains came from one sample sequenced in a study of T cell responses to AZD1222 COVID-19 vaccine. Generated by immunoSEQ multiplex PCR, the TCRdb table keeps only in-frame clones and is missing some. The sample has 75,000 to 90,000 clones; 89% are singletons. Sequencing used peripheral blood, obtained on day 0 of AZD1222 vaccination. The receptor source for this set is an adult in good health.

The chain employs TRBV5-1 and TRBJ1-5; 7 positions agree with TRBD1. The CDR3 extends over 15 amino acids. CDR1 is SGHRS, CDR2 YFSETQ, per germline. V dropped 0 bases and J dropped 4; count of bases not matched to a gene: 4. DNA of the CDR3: TGCGCCAGCAGCTTGGGGGACAGTCGAAATCAGCCCCAGCATTTT. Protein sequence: CASSLGDSRNQPQHF. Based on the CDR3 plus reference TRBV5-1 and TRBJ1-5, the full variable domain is KAGVTQTPRYLIKTRGQQVTLSCSPISGHRSVSWYQQTPGQGLQFLFEYFSETQRNKGNFPGRFSGRQFSNSRSEMNVSTLELGDSALYLCASSLGDSRNQPQHFGDGTRLSIL.

In DNA, the CDR3 is TGTGCCAGCAGCTGGCGGTCCGGGACTGAAGCTTTCTTT. The encoded protein is CASSWRSGTEAFF. The genes are TRBV7-9 and TRBJ1-1; D unclear. The germline gives CDR1 SEHNR, CDR2 FQNEAQ (reference sequence). This CDR3 has 13 amino acids. The V gene lost 4 bases and the J gene lost 5 bases, with 11 bases spanning the gap. The variable domain in full, with the rest retrieved from reference TRBV7-9 and TRBJ1-1, is DTGVSQNPRHKITKRGQNVTFRCDPISEHNRLYWYRQTLGQGPEFLTYFQNEAQLEKSRLLSDRFSAERPKGSFSTLEIQRTEQGDSAMYLCASSWRSGTEAFFGQGTRLTVV.

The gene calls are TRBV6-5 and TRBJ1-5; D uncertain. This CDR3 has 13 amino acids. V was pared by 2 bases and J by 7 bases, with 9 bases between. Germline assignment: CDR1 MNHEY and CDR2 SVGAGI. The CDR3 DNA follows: TGTGCCAGCAGTTACCAGGATAACCAGCCCCAGCATTTT. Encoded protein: CASSYQDNQPQHF.

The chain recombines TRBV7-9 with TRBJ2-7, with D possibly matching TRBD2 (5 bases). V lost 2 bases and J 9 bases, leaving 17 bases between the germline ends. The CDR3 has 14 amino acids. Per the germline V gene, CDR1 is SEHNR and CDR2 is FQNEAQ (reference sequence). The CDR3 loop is CASSLTGTFVSQYF. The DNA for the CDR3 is TGTGCCAGCAGCTTAACGGGAACTTTTGTTTCGCAGTACTTC.

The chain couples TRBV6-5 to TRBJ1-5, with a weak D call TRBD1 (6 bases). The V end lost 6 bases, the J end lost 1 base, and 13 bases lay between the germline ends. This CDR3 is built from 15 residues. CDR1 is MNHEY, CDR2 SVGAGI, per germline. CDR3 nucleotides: TGTGCCAGCAGCGACCCCGGACAGAGCAATCAGCCCCAGCATTTT. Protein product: CASSDPGQSNQPQHF.

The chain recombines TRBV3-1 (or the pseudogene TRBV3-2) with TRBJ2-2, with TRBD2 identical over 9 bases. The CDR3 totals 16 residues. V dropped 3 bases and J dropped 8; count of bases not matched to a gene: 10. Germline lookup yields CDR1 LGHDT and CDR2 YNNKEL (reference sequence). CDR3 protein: CASSHTGTSLGGELFF. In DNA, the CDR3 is TGTGCCAGCAGCCACACCGGGACTAGCCTCGGAGGGGAGCTGTTTTTT.

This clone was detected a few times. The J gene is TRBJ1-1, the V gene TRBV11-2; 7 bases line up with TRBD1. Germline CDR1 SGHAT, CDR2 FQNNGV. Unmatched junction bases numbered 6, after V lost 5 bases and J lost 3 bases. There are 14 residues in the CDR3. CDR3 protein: CASSKNQGDTEAFF. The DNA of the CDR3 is TGTGCCAGCAGCAAGAACCAGGGGGACACTGAAGCTTTCTTT.

The CDR3 sequence: CASSLGQLRELFF. The CDR3 DNA reads as TGTGCCAGCAGTCTGGGACAGCTTAGGGAGCTGTTTTTT. The V call is TRBV2, the J call TRBJ2-2; 7 bases line up with TRBD1. J was trimmed by 9 bases and V by 5 bases; bases with no gene match: 6. This CDR3 has 13 amino acids. The germline CDR1 and CDR2 sequences are SNHLY and FYNNEI. Full variable domain (missing parts from reference TRBV2 and TRBJ2-2): EPEVTQTPSHQVTQMGQEVILRCVPISNHLYFYWYRQILGQKVEFLVSFYNNEISEKSEIFDDQFSVERPDGSNFTLKIRSTKLEDSAMYFCASSLGQLRELFFGEGSRLTVL.